The sequence of this T cell receptor beta chain was determined in a study of T-cell reconstitution after alpha-beta-depleted transplantation in children. Findings and limits, study-wide: At around two months after transplant, the alpha-beta T cells were reportedly derived from several hundred expanded clones that came from non-depleted graft cells. One year post-transplant, T-cell counts and diversity were largely derived from T cells produced anew. Several patients had high TCRbeta diversity at day 60; it came from surviving recipient T cells and thymic progenitors.

Unique molecular identifiers featured in how the TCRbeta library was prepared. Each CDR3 protein is one row after TCRdb ran MiXCR on the PCR reads. The repertoire has 500,000 or so distinct CDR3 sequences, roughly 10% of them found once; the top ten carry 14%. Germline-derived CDR1 and CDR2 are MNHEY and SMNVEV (reference sequence). The CDR3 totals 15 residues. V lost 2 bases and J lost 4; bases outside the gene matches: 4. Regarding this clonotype: Its specificity is not known.

This material consisted of PBMCs, mostly from graft donor cells, taken 180 days after TCRalphabeta/CD19-depleted stem cell transplant. The chain employs TRBV27 and TRBJ1-5; 8 nucleotides line up with TRBD1. The sequence came from a female patient aged 2 to 10 who had a stem cell transplant for aplastic anemia, so the T cells may come from the graft donor. CDR3 sequence (DNA): TGTGCCAGCAGTTTAGGGAGACAGGGGAATCAGCCCCAGCATTTT. Amino acid sequence: CASSLGRQGNQPQHF.